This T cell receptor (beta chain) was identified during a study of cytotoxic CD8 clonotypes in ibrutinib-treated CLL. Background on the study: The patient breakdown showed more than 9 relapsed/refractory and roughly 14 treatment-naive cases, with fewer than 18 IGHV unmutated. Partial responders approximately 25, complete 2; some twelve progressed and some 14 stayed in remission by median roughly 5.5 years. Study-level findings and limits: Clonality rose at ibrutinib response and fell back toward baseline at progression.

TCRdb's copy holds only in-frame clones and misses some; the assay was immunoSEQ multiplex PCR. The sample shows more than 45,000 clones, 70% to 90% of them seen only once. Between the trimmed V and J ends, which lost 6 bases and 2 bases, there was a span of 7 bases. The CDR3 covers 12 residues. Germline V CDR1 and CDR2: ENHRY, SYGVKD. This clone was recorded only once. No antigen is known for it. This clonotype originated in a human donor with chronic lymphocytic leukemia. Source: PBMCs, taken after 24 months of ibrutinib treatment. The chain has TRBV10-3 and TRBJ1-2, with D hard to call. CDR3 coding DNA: TGTGCCATCAGGGTTGGCAACTATGGCTACACCTTC. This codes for CAIRVGNYGYTF.